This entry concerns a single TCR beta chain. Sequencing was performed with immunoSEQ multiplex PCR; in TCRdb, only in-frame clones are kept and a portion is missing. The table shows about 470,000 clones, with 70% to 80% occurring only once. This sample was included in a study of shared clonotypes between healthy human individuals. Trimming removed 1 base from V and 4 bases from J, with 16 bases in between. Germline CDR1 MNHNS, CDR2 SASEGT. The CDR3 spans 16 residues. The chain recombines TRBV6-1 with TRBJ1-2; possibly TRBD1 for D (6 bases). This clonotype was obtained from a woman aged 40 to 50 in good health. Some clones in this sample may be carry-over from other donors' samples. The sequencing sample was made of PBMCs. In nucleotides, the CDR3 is TGTGCCAGCAGTGAAGGGGACCCTCGGGGGGCCTATGGCTACACCTTC. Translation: CASSEGDPRGAYGYTF.